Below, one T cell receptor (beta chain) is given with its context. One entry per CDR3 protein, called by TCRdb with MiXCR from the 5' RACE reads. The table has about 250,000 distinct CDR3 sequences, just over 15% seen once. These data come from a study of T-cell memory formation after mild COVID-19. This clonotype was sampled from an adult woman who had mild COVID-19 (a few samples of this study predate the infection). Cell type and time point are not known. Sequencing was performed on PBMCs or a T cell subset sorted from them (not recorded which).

The CDR3 DNA reads TGTGCCAGCAGCGGCCGAGCTGACACCGGGGAGCTGTTTTTT. This sequence encodes CASSGRADTGELFF. This chain uses TRBV7-3 with TRBJ2-2; D not resolved. CDR1 and CDR2 (germline): SGHTA, FQGTGA. Trimming cost V 5 bases and J 3 bases, with 10 bases left between them. The CDR3 is 14 residues long.